Presented here are 27 T cell receptor beta chains from one specimen sequenced in a study of T cell repertoires in cytomegalovirus infection. TCRdb re-analysed the reads in MiXCR, keeping a single row per CDR3 protein. The profile shows roughly 500,000 distinct CDR3 sequences, about 15% of them singletons. Sample: CD8+ T cells from PBMCs. These receptors were taken from a human donor in good health (CMV status not recorded). Some clones in this sample may be carry-over from other donors' samples.

Ten or more counts support this clonotype. J is TRBJ2-7 and V is TRBV10-3; D is perhaps TRBD2 (6 bases). V was pared by 0 bases and J by 0 bases, with 9 bases between. This CDR3 region has 15 residues. The V gene's germline CDR1 is ENHRY and CDR2 SYGVKD. The CDR3 DNA reads as TGTGCCATCAGTGAGTCGGCGGGAAGCTCCTACGAGCAGTACTTC. This codes for CAISESAGSSYEQYF.

The V call is TRBV20-1, the J call TRBJ2-7, with TRBD1 identical over 7 bases. Germline V gene sequence: CDR1 DFQATT, CDR2 SNEGSKA (reference sequence). The CDR3 runs 15 residues. The junction had 10 bases not matched to a gene; V was cut back by 3 bases and J by 2 bases. The CDR3 reads CSARFITGVPYEQYF. The CDR3 DNA follows: TGCAGTGCTAGGTTTATCACAGGGGTTCCCTACGAGCAGTACTTC.

Many counts were recorded for this clonotype. V and J are TRBV20-1 and TRBJ2-7; weak D call: TRBD1 (6 bases). The ends were cut back, 2 bases at V and 3 bases at J, with 17 bases in the middle. The CDR3 loop spans 15 amino acids. Germline loops: CDR1 DFQATT, CDR2 SNEGSKA (reference sequence). DNA of the CDR3: TGCAGTGCTAGACAGGGGCCACACACCGACTACGAGCAGTACTTC. Translated, it gives CSARQGPHTDYEQYF.

This clonotype was found many times. The chain uses TRBV2 and TRBJ2-5, with D perhaps matching TRBD1 or TRBD2 (5 bases each). V lost 0 bases and J lost 3, with 20 bases in between. Germline V gene data show CDR1 as SNHLY and CDR2 as FYNNEI. This CDR3 is built from 18 residues. CDR3 protein: CASSEAGWDRGEKETQYF. In DNA form, the CDR3 reads TGTGCCAGCAGTGAAGCCGGGTGGGACCGTGGAGAAAAAGAGACCCAGTACTTC. The full variable domain, rest sourced from reference TRBV2 and TRBJ2-5, is EPEVTQTPSHQVTQMGQEVILRCVPISNHLYFYWYRQILGQKVEFLVSFYNNEISEKSEIFDDQFSVERPDGSNFTLKIRSTKLEDSAMYFCASSEAGWDRGEKETQYFGPGTRLLVL.

A word on this clonotype: A read error may be the cause here, since a much bigger clone is one base away. This chain links TRBV6-1 with TRBJ1-6, with D perhaps matching TRBD1 (5 bases). The V end was cut by 8 bases, the J end by 9 bases, with 14 bases between. The CDR3 has 13 residues. Germline CDR1 is MNHNS and CDR2 is SASEGT. The CDR3 DNA is TGTGCCAGCGTTGGGCAGGGAAGTTCACCCCTCCACTTT. Translated, it gives CASVGQGSSPLHF.

CDR3 DNA sequence: TGCAGTGCTAGACCCTCCGCCACAGCCAAAAACATTCAGTACTTC. Translating gives CSARPSATAKNIQYF. The rearrangement uses TRBV20-1 and TRBJ2-4; no reliable D call. The germline CDR1 and CDR2 sequences are DFQATT and SNEGSKA (reference sequence). CDR3 size: 15 residues. V shed 2 bases and J shed 0 bases, with 11 bases lying between them.

This clonotype was detected many times. The chain has TRBV6-6 and TRBJ1-1, with 7 bases that match TRBD1. V lost 2 bases, J lost 8 bases, and 8 bases stayed unmatched. Germline assignment: CDR1 MNHNY and CDR2 SVGAGI (reference sequence). This CDR3 is built from 14 residues. The CDR3 coding sequence is TGTGCCAGCAGTTACCGGACAGGCAAAGACGAAGCTTTCTTT. It codes for CASSYRTGKDEAFF.

The chain carries TRBV7-3 and TRBJ2-1; 9 bases line up with TRBD2. The CDR3 contains 15 residues. Germline V gives CDR1 SGHTA, CDR2 FQGTGA. The J segment lost 8 bases and the V segment lost 5 bases, leaving 10 bases of the junction unmatched. The CDR3 loop reads CASSPSGGKADEQFF. CDR3 coding DNA: TGTGCCAGCAGCCCGAGCGGGGGGAAAGCGGATGAGCAGTTCTTC.

This clonotype has ten or more counts. The chain couples TRBV20-1 to TRBJ2-1, with TRBD2 identical over 7 bases. Per germline, CDR1 DFQATT and CDR2 SNEGSKA (reference sequence). There are 16 residues in the CDR3. V gave up 1 base and J gave up 0 bases; unmatched junction bases: 6. The chain's CDR3 is CSARALAASSYNEQFF. The DNA for the CDR3 is TGCAGTGCTAGAGCTCTAGCGGCTAGCTCCTACAATGAGCAGTTCTTC.

A word on this clonotype: The missing conserved phenylalanine or tryptophan at the end of this CDR3 makes a read error likely. This chain uses TRBV27 with TRBJ1-2; 8 bases line up with TRBD1. Per the germline V gene, CDR1 is MNHEY and CDR2 is SMNVEV (reference sequence). This CDR3 spans 13 amino acids. The ends lost 4 bases at V and 4 bases at J; junction bases unmatched: 2. CDR3 region: CASSSDRGYGYTL. The CDR3 nucleotides read TGTGCCAGCAGTTCCGACAGGGGCTATGGCTACACCTTA.

This rearrangement joins TRBV6-1 to TRBJ1-5, with 7 bases that match TRBD1. CDR3 length: 15 amino acids. Trimming at V came to 5 bases and at J to 7 bases, leaving 11 bases not matched to a gene. Germline V gene sequence: CDR1 MNHNS, CDR2 SASEGT. As DNA, the CDR3 is TGTGCCAGCAGTCAGAGACAGGGCTGGGGACAGCCCCAGCATTTT. Amino acids: CASSQRQGWGQPQHF.

V usage is TRBV10-3 and J usage is TRBJ1-2, with no clear D. V shed 7 bases and J shed 0 bases, with 12 bases lying between them. Germline V gene data show CDR1 as ENHRY and CDR2 as SYGVKD. This CDR3 has 14 amino acids. CDR3 protein: CAIKEVSSNYGYTF. The DNA for the CDR3 is TGTGCCATCAAGGAGGTCTCTTCTAACTATGGCTACACCTTC.

The chain couples TRBV6-6 to TRBJ2-3, with D perhaps TRBD2 (6 bases). V lost 6 bases to trimming and J lost 1 base, with 14 bases between them. In germline, CDR1 is MNHNY, CDR2 SVGAGI (reference sequence). CDR3 size: 15 residues. The CDR3 DNA is TGTGCCAGCAGCACTCTAGCGAAGGGCACAGATACGCAGTATTTT. The encoded protein is CASSTLAKGTDTQYF.

This clonotype was seen repeatedly, ten times or more. This chain links TRBV7-6 with TRBJ1-1; TRBD1 matches at 12 bases. The germline gives CDR1 SGHVS, CDR2 FNYEAQ. The CDR3 sequence is 21 residues long. The V gene end was trimmed by 0 bases and the J gene end by 5 bases; junction bases not matched to a gene: 19. The CDR3 reads CASSLASEGRDRGLRVTEAFF. CDR3 nucleotides: TGTGCCAGCAGCTTAGCATCCGAGGGCCGGGACAGGGGGCTGAGGGTTACTGAAGCTTTCTTT. Full variable domain (outside the CDR3, taken from reference TRBV7-6 and TRBJ1-1): GAGVSQSPRYKVTKRGQDVALRCDPISGHVSLYWYRQALGQGPEFLTYFNYEAQQDKSGLPNDRFSAERPEGSISTLTIQRTEQRDSAMYRCASSLASEGRDRGLRVTEAFFGQGTRLTVV.

This clonotype showed up many times. The rearrangement links TRBV12-3 or TRBV12-4 to TRBJ2-5; TRBD1 matches at 9 bases. The ends lost 6 bases at V and 5 bases at J; junction bases unmatched: 13. The CDR3 length is 16 residues. The CDR3 DNA is TGTGCCAGCAGCCGTCCCCGGGACAGGGTAAGGGAGACCCAGTACTTC. It encodes CASSRPRDRVRETQYF.

This clonotype was counted between two and nine times. The V and J genes are TRBV9 and TRBJ1-1; no clear D gene. V lost 3 bases, J lost 11 bases, and 14 bases lay in between. The germline gives CDR1 SGDLS, CDR2 YYNGEE. The length of the CDR3 is 12 residues. The CDR3 protein is CASSGSRAGAFF. CDR3 nucleotides: TGTGCCAGCAGCGGATCCCGGGCGGGGGCTTTCTTT.

This clonotype has just a few counts. The chain employs TRBV25-1 and TRBJ2-2; TRBD2 aligns across 7 bases. Losses at the gene ends were 1 base for V and 4 bases for J; bases not matched to a gene: 0. This CDR3 contains 14 residues. CDR1 is MGHDK and CDR2 is SYGVNS in the germline V gene. The CDR3 DNA is TGTGCCAGCAGTGAATGGGGGGGCACCGGGGAGCTGTTTTTT. Amino acid sequence: CASSEWGGTGELFF.

This clonotype was seen a few times. This chain links TRBV19 with TRBJ2-1; D not resolved. The CDR3 extends over 12 amino acids. Germline CDR1 and CDR2: LNHDA and SQIVND (reference sequence). V was pared by 6 bases and J by 5 bases, with 8 bases between. The CDR3 region has the DNA TGTGCCAGTAGGGACGCGGACAATGAGCAGTTCTTC. The encoded protein is CASRDADNEQFF.

This chain connects TRBV5-1 to TRBJ2-5; 12 positions match TRBD2. Looked up from germline, CDR1 is SGHRS and CDR2 is YFSETQ. The J segment lost 2 bases and the V segment lost 4 bases, leaving 9 bases of the junction unmatched. The CDR3 is 17 amino acids. The CDR3 here is CASSTLRLAGDQETQYF. In DNA form, the CDR3 reads TGCGCCAGCAGCACCCTGAGACTAGCGGGGGATCAAGAGACCCAGTACTTC.

The chain recombines TRBV10-3 with TRBJ2-1; D unclear. The CDR3 spans 15 residues. Germline CDR1 is ENHRY and CDR2 is SYGVKD. V was cut by 7 bases and J by 5 bases, with 18 bases left in between. CDR3 residues: CAITARPSAHNEQFF. DNA for the CDR3: TGTGCCATCACTGCCCGGCCCTCTGCCCACAATGAGCAGTTCTTC.

Notes on this clonotype: A read error is possible here, since a much larger clone lies one base away. This sequence joins TRBV7-3 and TRBJ1-2; 8 bases align to TRBD1. The CDR3 covers 14 residues. Germline CDR1 SGHTA, CDR2 FQGTGA. The chain's CDR3 is CASSYTGGDYVYTF. The DNA of the CDR3 is TGTGCCAGCAGCTATACAGGGGGAGACTATGTCTACACCTTC.

This clonotype occurred many times. The chain combines TRBV19 with TRBJ2-2; D not certain. This CDR3 region has 15 residues. Germline values: CDR1 LNHDA, CDR2 SQIVND (reference sequence). Trimming pared 7 bases from V and 5 bases from J, leaving 17 bases between. The CDR3 DNA follows: TGTGCCAGTACCCTTACGTCGATGGGTACCGGGGAGCTGTTTTTT. Residues: CASTLTSMGTGELFF.

Note on this clonotype: A junction end diverges from the germline sequence, so it may reflect a read error. The V and J genes are TRBV14 and TRBJ2-1; TRBD2 is a possible D gene (5 bases). The CDR3 has 17 amino acids. Germline lookup yields CDR1 SGHDN and CDR2 FVKESK. The DNA for the CDR3 is TGTGCCAGCAGCCAAGATGGGAGTCTCCTCTCCTACAATGATCAGTTCTTC. Translation: CASSQDGSLLSYNDQFF.

This clonotype was seen ten or more times. The V and J genes are TRBV19 and TRBJ2-3, with 7 bases lining up with TRBD2. Unmatched junction bases numbered 21, after V lost 7 bases and J lost 5 bases. The V gene's germline CDR1 is LNHDA and CDR2 SQIVND (reference sequence). The CDR3 extends over 18 amino acids. The CDR3 sequence is CASTLGVGGGPLRDTQYF. As DNA, the CDR3 is TGTGCCAGTACCCTAGGAGTTGGCGGGGGACCTCTCCGAGATACGCAGTATTTT.

This clonotype was found a few times. The rearrangement links TRBV4-2 to TRBJ2-5; TRBD1 might be the D (6 bases). The CDR3 contains 14 residues. V lost 1 base and J lost 0, with 6 bases in between. The germline CDR1 and CDR2 sequences are LGHNA and YNFKEQ. The CDR3 DNA reads TGTGCCAGCAGCCAAGGGGACAACCAAGAGACCCAGTACTTC. As protein: CASSQGDNQETQYF.

This clonotype appeared many times. The chain employs TRBV7-9 and TRBJ2-7; D might be TRBD2 (5 bases). Germline CDR1 and CDR2: SEHNR and FQNEAQ (reference sequence). The CDR3 runs 15 residues. V was pared by 1 base and J by 0 bases, with 10 bases between. CDR3 in amino acids: CASSLGELDSYEQYF. The CDR3 nucleotides read TGTGCCAGCAGCTTAGGGGAGCTTGACTCCTACGAGCAGTACTTC.

This clonotype was counted at least ten times. The rearrangement joins TRBV4-1 to TRBJ1-5; D call uncertain. The germline V gene has CDR1 MGHRA and CDR2 YSYEKL. The CDR3 covers 16 residues. V lost 1 base to trimming and J lost 6 bases, with 16 bases between them. The CDR3 DNA sequence: TGCGCCAGCAGCCAAGGAGGAGCGAAAGGTGGTCAGCCCCAGCATTTT. This sequence encodes CASSQGGAKGGQPQHF.